The 9 T cell receptor beta chains reported below all come from one sample, sequenced in a study of blood T cell repertoires in COVID-19. Assay: immunoSEQ multiplex PCR; the TCRdb copy retains only in-frame clones and omits some. Here the sample spans under 40,000 clones, 88% being singletons. Source material: peripheral blood. Source of these receptors: a woman at least 80 years old with active or convalescent COVID-19.

The V gene is TRBV6-4, the J gene TRBJ2-7; TRBD1 is a possible D gene (5 bases). CDR3 size: 13 residues. Germline CDR1 and CDR2: MRHNA and SNTAGT. V lost 4 bases and J lost 5, with 12 bases in between. As DNA, the CDR3 is TGTGCCAGCAGTGCTAATTCAGGGAACGAGCAGTACTTC. It is translated as CASSANSGNEQYF.

The chain carries TRBV5-8 and TRBJ2-2; 14 bases are a match to TRBD2. V dropped 4 bases and J dropped 3; count of bases not matched to a gene: 11. This CDR3 has 19 residues. The germline gives CDR1 SGHTS, CDR2 YDEGEE. CDR3 sequence: CASSRYRLAGGLDTGELFF. CDR3 sequence (DNA): TGTGCCAGCAGCAGATATCGACTAGCGGGGGGGCTTGACACCGGGGAGCTGTTTTTT.

The chain carries TRBV6-5 and TRBJ2-1; tentative D call: TRBD2 (6 bases). Germline V CDR1 and CDR2: MNHEY, SVGAGI. The V gene lost 5 bases and the J gene lost 7 bases, with 18 bases spanning the gap. This CDR3 is built from 15 residues. CDR3 sequence (DNA): TGTGCCAGCAGTAAGGACGGAGGGGACTTTAATGAGCAGTTCTTC. Protein sequence: CASSKDGGDFNEQFF.

The chain joins TRBV6-6 to TRBJ2-1, with TRBD2 identical over 8 bases. CDR3 length equals 16 residues. The germline gives CDR1 MNHNY, CDR2 SVGAGI (reference sequence). Trimming at V came to 0 bases and at J to 7 bases, leaving 8 bases not matched to a gene. In nucleotides, the CDR3 is TGTGCCAGCAGTTACTCGGGCGGGGGGTACGAGAATGAGCAGTTCTTC. This gives the protein CASSYSGGGYENEQFF.

Here the CDR3 reads CASSDHPGLSGNTIYF. CDR3 nucleotide sequence: TGTGCCAGCAGTGATCATCCAGGTCTGTCTGGAAACACCATATATTTT. This chain links TRBV2 with TRBJ1-3, with D unresolved. The length of the CDR3 is 16 residues. V lost 3 bases, J lost 1 base, and 13 bases lay in between. CDR1 is SNHLY and CDR2 is FYNNEI in the germline V gene.

This chain links TRBV5-1 with TRBJ2-7, with TRBD1 matching 9 bases. Per the germline V gene, CDR1 is SGHRS and CDR2 is YFSETQ. V was clipped by 0 bases and J by 0 bases; unmatched bases: 4. CDR3 size: 16 residues. The CDR3 loop reads CASSLGGTGSSYEQYF. The DNA of the CDR3 is TGCGCCAGCAGCTTGGGGGGGACAGGGAGCTCCTACGAGCAGTACTTC.

This CDR3 reads CASSRAGTSGGYPNEQFF. For the CDR3, the DNA is TGTGCCAGTAGTAGGGCCGGGACTAGCGGGGGGTATCCGAATGAGCAGTTCTTC. V is TRBV19 and J is TRBJ2-1; the match to TRBD2 covers 15 bases. The germline V gene encodes CDR1 LNHDA and CDR2 SQIVND (reference sequence). J gave up 7 bases and V 4 bases, and 11 bases lay outside the gene matches. This CDR3 spans 18 amino acids.

The CDR3 bases are TGTGCCACCAGTGATTGGGACTTAGCCTACAATGAGCAGTTCTTC. Residues: CATSDWDLAYNEQFF. The rearrangement uses TRBV24-1 and TRBJ2-1, with D possibly being TRBD2 (6 bases). This CDR3 is built from 15 residues. The germline CDR1 and CDR2 sequences are KGHDR and SFDVKD. V lost 2 bases and J 2 bases, leaving 9 bases between the germline ends.

The table lists this clone with a count of one. The chain is built from TRBV2 and TRBJ1-1; TRBD1 might be the D (5 bases). With 0 bases removed from V and 4 bases from J, the gap between germline ends came to 15 bases. The CDR3 consists of 16 residues. Germline V gene data show CDR1 as SNHLY and CDR2 as FYNNEI. The CDR3 nucleotides read TGTGCCAGCAGTGAAGCGAGCGCAGGGTGGGCCACTGAAGCTTTCTTT. It translates to CASSEASAGWATEAFF.